This entry concerns a single T cell receptor (beta chain). Antigen unknown. No CMV serostatus was recorded for this donor. The data were taken from a study of cytomegalovirus exposure and HLA in healthy donors. Losses at the gene ends were 4 bases for V and 2 bases for J; bases not matched to a gene: 6. There are 15 residues in the CDR3. Per germline, CDR1 SGHTS and CDR2 YDEGEE. Whole-study findings and limits: TCR sequences were mostly rare, though some public TCRs occurred in many donors. Donors were assumed by presence/absence analyses to have roughly uniform sequencing depth.

The PCR ran on 60 Vbeta and 13 Jbeta primers. Profiled with immunoSEQ multiplex PCR; TCRdb holds only in-frame clones, not every one. Among approximately 140,000 clones listed, about four fifths were seen once. Sequenced material: PBMCs. J is TRBJ2-7 and V is TRBV5-8; 10 nucleotides match TRBD2. This receptor was taken from a human donor in good health. The CDR3 loop is CASSPTSGATYEQYF. Here the CDR3 DNA reads TGTGCCAGCAGCCCCACTAGCGGGGCCACCTACGAGCAGTACTTC.